These T cell receptor beta chains were read from a single sample in a study of identical twins. Each CDR3 protein is one row after TCRdb ran MiXCR on the 5' RACE reads. The sample consists of roughly 250,000 distinct CDR3 sequences, about 7.5% of them appearing once. These same data were also listed under a study on yellow fever vaccine responses in identical twins.

The sample comprised CD8+ T cells sorted from blood. Source of these receptors: a woman aged 18 to 35 in good health. Each CDR3 is given with its conserved first and last residue. The order of the fields is D gene, CDR3 length, clone size, J gene, V gene, CDR3 DNA, CDR3 protein. A D gene is named only where the DNA matches it firmly. The size of a clone is reported for some rows only, either as once, few or many, or as a class for expanded clones.

>TRBD1|14|NA|TRBJ1-1|TRBV10-3
TGTGCCATCAGGCCAGGCACAGGGGTCACTGAAGCTTTCTTT
CAIRPGTGVTEAFF
>TRBD2|16|NA|TRBJ2-1|TRBV9
TGTGCCAGCAGCGGATCGAGTAGCGGGAGGGCTTGGGAGCAGTTCTTC
CASSGSSSGRAWEQFF
>NA|11|many|TRBJ2-1|TRBV12-3/TRBV12-4
TGTGCCAGCACCATGGGTCTGGAGCAGTTCTTC
CASTMGLEQFF
>NA|15|many|TRBJ2-2|TRBV7-9
TGTGCCAGCACTGCTGCTGAAGGGAAGGGCGGGGAGCTGTTTTTT
CASTAAEGKGGELFF
>NA|14|NA|TRBJ1-1|TRBV9
TGTGCCAGCAGCGGGCCGGGACTCAACACTGAAGCTTTCTTT
CASSGPGLNTEAFF
>NA|19|NA|TRBJ2-3|TRBV28
TGTGCCAGCAGTTCCCACCCCGTACAGGACTCAATTAGCACAGATACGCAGTATTTT
CASSSHPVQDSISTDTQYF
>TRBD2|14|few|TRBJ2-1|TRBV9
TGTGCCAGCGGGAGCGGGAGGGTCTACAATGAGCAGTTCTTC
CASGSGRVYNEQFF
>NA|18|few|TRBJ2-1|TRBV14
TGTGCCAGCAGCCAAGAGTCAGGACTCCAGGCCTACAACAATGAGCAGTTCTTC
CASSQESGLQAYNNEQFF
>NA|15|NA|TRBJ2-5|TRBV28
TGTGCCAGCAGGCCACAGGGTTTCATCCAAGAGACCCAGTACTTC
CASRPQGFIQETQYF
>TRBD1|14|NA|TRBJ2-3|TRBV12-5
TGTGCTAGTGGTCAGACAGGGGGTGAAGATACGCAGTATTTT
CASGQTGGEDTQYF
>NA|14|many|TRBJ2-1|TRBV12-3/TRBV12-4
TGTGCCAGCAGCTCATCCGGGACCCGGAATGAGCAGTTCTTC
CASSSSGTRNEQFF
>TRBD2|13|many|TRBJ2-2|TRBV7-9
TGTGCCAGCAGAGCGGGAGATTCCGGGGAGCTGTTTTTT
CASRAGDSGELFF
>TRBD2|16|NA|TRBJ2-1|TRBV2
TGTGCCAGCAGATTCGGACGGGAGGGCCCGGTCAATGAGCAGTTCTTC
CASRFGREGPVNEQFF
>NA|13|many|TRBJ1-5|TRBV27
TGTGCCAGCAGTTTGGGGTACGCTCAGCCCCAGCATTTT
CASSLGYAQPQHF
>TRBD1|14|NA|TRBJ2-3|TRBV9
TGTGCCAGCAGCTGGGACAGTAGCACAGATACGCAGTATTTT
CASSWDSSTDTQYF
>NA|13|NA|TRBJ1-4|TRBV13
TGTGCCAGCAGCTCCGCATGGGGTGAAAAACTGTTTTTT
CASSSAWGEKLFF
>TRBD2|14|few|TRBJ2-1|TRBV7-9
TGTGCCAGCAGCTTGGGCGGGGGGGGGCATGAGCAGTTCTTC
CASSLGGGGHEQFF
>NA|12|few|TRBJ1-2|TRBV7-9
TGTGCCAGCAGCATCGGAGATGGTGGCTACACCTTC
CASSIGDGGYTF
>NA|13|many|TRBJ2-1|TRBV25-1
TGTGCCAGCAGTGAAGGTTTGCTTTCTGAGCAGTTCTTC
CASSEGLLSEQFF
>NA|16|many|TRBJ2-7|TRBV5-1
TGCGCCAGCAGCCATAATCTAGCCGATAGCTCCTACGAGCAGTACTTC
CASSHNLADSSYEQYF
>TRBD2|17|NA|TRBJ2-1|TRBV10-3
TGTGCCATCAGTGATGGGTCGAGGCTAGCGGGTGTGAATGAGCAGTTCTTC
CAISDGSRLAGVNEQFF
>TRBD1|17|NA|TRBJ2-7|TRBV23-1
TGCGCCAGCAGTCAGGTCCCGGGACAGGGCGTTTCCTACGAGCAGTACTTC
CASSQVPGQGVSYEQYF
>NA|14|few|TRBJ1-5|TRBV4-1
TGCGCCAGCAGCCCACGGGGGGACGGCCAGCCCCAGCATTTT
CASSPRGDGQPQHF
>TRBD2|15|NA|TRBJ2-1|TRBV7-6
TGTGCCAGCAGCCCCACTAGCGGGGGGGTGAATGAGCAGTTCTTC
CASSPTSGGVNEQFF
>TRBD2|16|many|TRBJ2-7|TRBV20-1
TGCAGTGCTAAGGCCCCCACTAGCGGGAGCTTATTTGAGCAGTACTTC
CSAKAPTSGSLFEQYF
>TRBD2|15|many|TRBJ2-1|TRBV7-8
TGTGCCAGCAGCTTAGAGACTAGCGGCTACAATGAGCAGTTCTTC
CASSLETSGYNEQFF
>TRBD2|14|many|TRBJ2-3|TRBV2
TGTGCCAGCGGACTAGCGGGAGGCACAGATACGCAGTATTTT
CASGLAGGTDTQYF
>TRBD1|14|NA|TRBJ1-2|TRBV4-1
TGCGCCAGCAGCCATGGACAGGGTCCGACCGGCTACACCTTC
CASSHGQGPTGYTF
>NA|14|many|TRBJ1-1|TRBV5-1
TGCGCCAGCAGCTTGGACAGGGAGCACACTGAAGCTTTCTTT
CASSLDREHTEAFF